This TCR beta chain was found in a study of OX40 agonist ivuxolimab in advanced cancers. Turning to the study itself: Every 2 weeks, patients got intravenous ivuxolimab at one of six dose levels (0.01-10 mg/kg). Two cutaneous melanoma patients and one hepatocellular carcinoma patient, three in all, had partial responses.

This CDR3 has 19 amino acids. With 5 bases clipped from V and 0 bases from J, the junction kept 10 bases outside the gene matches. Germline V gives CDR1 SGHNT, CDR2 YENEEA. Repertoires were generated with immunoSEQ multiplex PCR, while TCRdb's copy carries only in-frame clones and drops some. The sample yields some 70,000 clones, 88% seen once. Cycle 7 day 1, cycle 4 day 1, and baseline were the timepoints at which blood was sampled. The sequencing here drew on CD4+ or CD8+ T cells sorted from blood, taken in a trial of the OX40 agonist ivuxolimab. The TCR sequence derives from an adult with an advanced solid tumor such as melanoma, head and neck, liver or kidney cancer. This chain uses TRBV11-3 with TRBJ2-6, with TRBD1 identical over 10 bases. The CDR3 spells CASSPLRGQGTSGANVLTF. In nucleotides, the CDR3 is TGTGCCAGCAGCCCTCTCCGGGGACAGGGGACCTCTGGGGCCAACGTCCTGACTTTC.